This T cell receptor (beta chain) was sequenced for a study of T-cell reconstitution after alpha-beta-depleted transplantation in children (dated by TCRdb to the mid-2010s). For the wider study: T-cell immune reconstitution after TCRalphabeta/CD19-depleted allogeneic hematopoietic cell transplantation in children was quantitatively tracked in the study by means of TCR repertoire profiling.

Receptor libraries were prepared by PCR. Sequencing relied on an Illumina HiSeq 2500. Molecular barcoding was employed in the preparation of TCR libraries, with unique molecular identifiers being used to normalize TCRbeta repertoire quantification. TCRdb's own reprocessing of the public reads used fastp at Q25 and MiXCR and kept productive beta chains. Identical CDR3 proteins give one entry, which carries the most common genes and DNA. In this sample the table shows almost 400,000 distinct CDR3 sequences, roughly 21% of which occur a single time. Approximately 3.8% of the sample belongs to the ten largest clones. The CDR3 has 12 amino acids, counting the end cysteine and phenylalanine. Only the CDR3 part of the read is kept: 36 bases, read in frame from the first base. CDR1 and CDR2 are drawn from the germline V gene (reference sequence): MNHNY, SVGAGI. V is cut by 5 bases and J by 6 bases, and the space between the germline ends is 11 bases.

In its sample, this clonotype was seen a few times. Its cognate antigen has yet to be identified. Within one base of it there is no much larger clone, and no base qualities were kept. This sequence was found in a human donor who donated a stem cell graft to a child with acute myeloid leukemia. The sequencing used PBMCs from the stem cell graft donor, collected from the stem cell graft. The rearrangement joined TRBV6-6 to TRBJ2-7, with the D gene not clear enough to name. The CDR3: CASSARLSEQYF. The nucleotides are TGTGCCAGCAGTGCCCGTTTGAGCGAGCAGTACTTC.